The next 29 T cell receptor beta chains were all read from a single sample in a study of T cells in women clearing cervical HPV infection. Libraries were prepared by immunoSEQ multiplex PCR; TCRdb keeps only in-frame clonotypes and omits some of them. With about 23,000 clones in the sample, the ten largest clones hold about 9.1%. Sequenced material: blood buffy coat. The receptors stem from a woman between 18 and 70 years old with a cervical HPV16 infection that either progressed to CIN3+ or cleared (not recorded which).

To note about this clone: The read is 3 residues too short to cover the CDR3 end, so that end is filled in from the germline J gene. The chain is built from TRBV20-1 and TRBJ1-5; perhaps TRBD1 as D (6 bases). Trimming removed 3 bases from V and 4 bases from J, with 10 bases in between. CDR3 size: 13 residues. Germline V gene lookup returns CDR1 DFQATT and CDR2 SNEGSKA (reference sequence). The sequenced CDR3 bases are TGCAGTGCTAGCGGACAGCAGAATCAGCCC. The encoded protein is CSASGQQNQP. The complete CDR3 reads CSASGQQNQPQHF.

To note about this clone: The CDR3 is cut off 3 residues early in the read; its end comes from the germline J gene. The chain is built from TRBV7-9 and TRBJ1-1; D perhaps matches TRBD1 (5 bases). Germline-derived CDR1 and CDR2 are SEHNR and FQNEAQ (reference sequence). V lost 4 bases to trimming and J lost 5 bases, with 11 bases between them. The CDR3 spans 13 residues. The CDR3 DNA, read in part, is TGTGCCAGCAGCTACGGGGGGGAGACTGAA. Translation: CASSYGGETE. The complete CDR3 sequence is CASSYGGETEAFF.

About this clone itself: The sequenced fragment ends 3 residues before the CDR3 boundary, so the rest is inferred from the germline J gene. The chain employs TRBV20-1 and TRBJ2-7; 13 bases agree with TRBD2. J lost 4 bases, V lost 6 bases, and 12 bases had no gene match. This CDR3 is built from 16 residues. Germline CDR1 and CDR2: DFQATT and SNEGSKA (reference sequence). The sequenced CDR3 bases are TGCAGTGCCCTAGGGCCACTAGCGGGAGGGCCTTACGAG. Its translation: CSALGPLAGGPYE. The CDR3, in full, reads CSALGPLAGGPYEQYF.

A word on this clone: With the read ending 3 residues before the CDR3 end, the germline J gene is used to fill in that end. The chain has TRBV9 and TRBJ2-1; TRBD2 matches 10 bases. The CDR3 contains 18 residues. The junction had 10 bases not matched to a gene; V was cut back by 0 bases and J by 4 bases. Germline assignment: CDR1 SGDLS and CDR2 YYNGEE. CDR3: CASSVGGLAGVQYNEQFF. CDR3 DNA, as far as it was read: TGTGCCAGCAGCGTAGGTGGGCTAGCGGGGGTACAATACAATGAG.

The CDR3 reads CASSIRTSGYNEQFF. The DNA read from the CDR3 is TGTGCCAGCTCAATTCGGACTAGCGGATACAATGAG. This rearrangement joins TRBV18 to TRBJ2-1; 10 bases are shared with TRBD2. The CDR3 end is not reached by the read, which stops 3 residues before it; the germline J gene fills it in. The CDR3 sequence is 15 residues long. The germline CDR1 and CDR2 sequences are KGHSH and LQKENI. Trimming at V came to 5 bases and at J to 4 bases, leaving 5 bases not matched to a gene.

Notes on this clone: The read ends 3 residues before the CDR3 terminus; that terminus is restored from the germline J gene. J is TRBJ2-7 and V is TRBV7-8; no definite D call. The CDR3 runs to 12 residues. V was clipped by 0 bases and J by 6 bases, with 6 bases between them. The germline gives CDR1 SGHVS, CDR2 FQNEAQ. The CDR3 is CASSLAGLEQYF. CDR3 DNA, as far as it was read: TGTGCCAGCAGCTTAGCAGGGCTCGAG.

The CDR3 sequence is CASSLRSGGASDTQYF. CDR3 bases read: TGTGCCAGCAGCTTACGGAGCGGGGGGGCCTCAGATACG. V gene TRBV7-3 combines with J gene TRBJ2-3; TRBD2 agrees at 10 bases. Coverage ceases 3 residues before the CDR3 finishes, and the germline J gene fills in the end. This CDR3 comprises 16 residues. CDR1 and CDR2 (germline): SGHTA, FQGTGA. The J segment lost 4 bases and the V segment lost 2 bases, leaving 6 bases of the junction unmatched.

This clone is medium-sized by frequency. Sequencing ends 3 residues short of the CDR3 end; the germline J gene provides the rest. This rearrangement joins TRBV18 to TRBJ2-2; D not certain. V was trimmed by 4 bases and J by 5 bases, leaving 8 bases between them. CDR1 and CDR2 from the germline V gene are KGHSH and LQKENI. This CDR3 region has 13 residues. CDR3 bases read: TGTGCCAGCTCACAGACACATACCGGGGAG. It specifies CASSQTHTGE. The entire CDR3 protein is CASSQTHTGELFF.

The CDR3 loop reads CAWSYQRDFNTGELFF. The CDR3 DNA, read in part, is TGTGCCTGGAGTTACCAGCGGGACTTTAACACCGGGGAG. The V gene is TRBV30, the J gene TRBJ2-2, with 7 positions matching TRBD2. The read halts 3 residues ahead of the CDR3 end, with the missing end drawn from the germline J gene. The CDR3 extends over 16 amino acids. Germline V CDR1 and CDR2: GTSNPN, SVGIG (reference sequence). Trimming cost V 2 bases and J 2 bases; bases outside gene matches: 8.

As concerns this clone: The read ends 3 residues shy of where the CDR3 ends; the end is completed using the germline J gene. The chain recombines TRBV2 with TRBJ1-5; no definite D call. V lost 6 bases and J lost 0, with 9 bases in between. CDR1 SNHLY and CDR2 FYNNEI come from the germline V gene. This CDR3 has 14 residues. This chain's CDR3 is CASRSRYSNQPQHF. The DNA read from the CDR3 is TGTGCCAGCAGGAGCAGGTATAGCAATCAGCCC.

The CDR3 DNA, read in part, is TGTGCCAGCAGCTTATCGGGTCCCAATGAG. Protein: CASSLSGPNE. The entire CDR3 reads CASSLSGPNEQFF. J is TRBJ2-1 and V is TRBV7-9, with no clear D. Read coverage stops 3 residues before the CDR3 terminus; the germline J gene supplies the remainder. CDR1 is SEHNR and CDR2 is FQNEAQ in the germline V gene (reference sequence). The CDR3 covers 13 residues. Trimming shortened V by 2 bases and J by 6 bases, and 8 bases separated the two germline ends.

About this clone itself: With the read ending 3 residues before the CDR3 end, the germline J gene is used to fill in that end. V usage is TRBV20-1 and J usage is TRBJ2-5; unclear D gene. This CDR3 is built from 14 residues. Trimming stripped 5 bases from V and 5 bases from J, with 18 bases between. Per the germline V gene, CDR1 is DFQATT and CDR2 is SNEGSKA (reference sequence). CDR3 protein: CSAPDRVPRETQYF. CDR3 DNA, as far as it was read: TGCAGTGCTCCCGACCGGGTCCCTCGGGAGACC.

Comment on this clone: The read is 3 residues too short to cover the CDR3 end, so that end is filled in from the germline J gene. The J gene is TRBJ2-7, the V gene TRBV20-1; the match to TRBD1 covers 12 bases. The V and J ends lost 6 bases and 5 bases, in that order; junction bases with no gene match: 8. This CDR3 is 14 amino acids long. The V gene's germline CDR1 is DFQATT and CDR2 SNEGSKA (reference sequence). CDR3 bases read: TGCAGTGCCCGGGGACAGGGGGCCATCAACGAG. This translates into CSARGQGAINE. The entire CDR3 protein reads CSARGQGAINEQYF.

About this clone: The observed sequence ends 3 residues before the CDR3 terminus, with the missing tail filled in from the germline J gene. V and J are TRBV11-2 and TRBJ2-5, with D maybe TRBD1 (5 bases). There are 15 residues in the CDR3. Germline V CDR1 and CDR2: SGHAT, FQNNGV. Trimming took off 0 bases at V and 2 bases at J, with 10 bases between the two ends. Partial CDR3 DNA: TGTGCCAGCAGCTTAGACGGCAGGGCTCAAGAGACC. Translating gives CASSLDGRAQET. The whole CDR3 is CASSLDGRAQETQYF.

Partial CDR3 DNA: TGTGCCTGGAGGCTTAGGACATGGGAGGGC. Residues: CAWRLRTWEG. The whole CDR3 sequence is CAWRLRTWEGYTF. V usage is TRBV30 and J usage is TRBJ1-2; D possibly corresponds to TRBD1 (5 bases). The CDR3 is cut off 3 residues early in the read; its end comes from the germline J gene. This CDR3 comprises 13 residues. The V gene's germline CDR1 is GTSNPN and CDR2 SVGIG (reference sequence).

In regard to this clone: From the germline J gene comes the end of the CDR3, since the read stops 3 residues before it. This sequence joins TRBV19 and TRBJ1-4; tentative D call: TRBD1 (6 bases). Germline V gene lookup returns CDR1 LNHDA and CDR2 SQIVND (reference sequence). V lost 7 bases, J lost 3 bases, and 12 bases lay in between. The CDR3 covers 14 residues. Here the CDR3 reads CASKPTGSNEKLFF. CDR3 bases read: TGTGCCAGTAAACCGACAGGCTCTAATGAAAAA.

Notes on this clone: From the germline J gene comes the end of the CDR3, since the read stops 3 residues before it. This chain joins TRBV19 and TRBJ1-5; D is unclear. The CDR3 consists of 15 residues. CDR1 and CDR2 from the germline V gene are LNHDA and SQIVND (reference sequence). Trimming removed 1 base from V and 0 bases from J, with 7 bases in between. The CDR3 spells CASSIVRSSNQPQHF. The covered CDR3 bases are TGTGCCAGTAGTATAGTCAGGAGTAGCAATCAGCCC.

In the case of this clone: Coverage ceases 3 residues before the CDR3 finishes, and the germline J gene fills in the end. The chain employs TRBV7-2 and TRBJ1-5; D ambiguous. Germline lookup yields CDR1 SGHTA and CDR2 FQGNSA. The CDR3 totals 16 residues. The germline V and J ends were trimmed by 0 bases and 0 bases, with 9 bases remaining between them. This CDR3 reads CASSLASGYSNQPQHF. CDR3 bases read: TGTGCCAGCAGCTTAGCTTCAGGATATAGCAATCAGCCC.

Comment on this clone: The missing CDR3 end, 3 residues past where the read stops, is filled in from the germline J gene. The chain recombines TRBV5-1 with TRBJ1-1, with D possibly TRBD1 on 6 matching bases. This CDR3 comprises 15 residues. Between the trimmed V and J ends, which lost 3 bases and 4 bases, there was a span of 16 bases. CDR1 is SGHRS, CDR2 YFSETQ, per germline. The sequenced part of the CDR3 DNA is TGCGCCAGCAGCTCCGCAGGGGAAAGAATCACTGAA. Protein product: CASSSAGERITE. The whole CDR3 is CASSSAGERITEAFF. Using reference TRBV5-1 and TRBJ1-1 for the parts outside the CDR3, the full variable domain is KAGVTQTPRYLIKTRGQQVTLSCSPISGHRSVSWYQQTPGQGLQFLFEYFSETQRNKGNFPGRFSGRQFSNSRSEMNVSTLELGDSALYLCASSSAGERITEAFFGQGTRLTVV.

About this clone itself: The CDR3 end lies 3 residues beyond the end of the read and is filled in from the germline J gene. The rearrangement links TRBV7-9 to TRBJ1-1, with D perhaps TRBD1 (6 bases). V was trimmed by 5 bases and J by 3 bases, leaving 16 bases between them. This CDR3 comprises 15 residues. Germline V gene sequence: CDR1 SEHNR, CDR2 FQNEAQ (reference sequence). The CDR3 bases that were read are TGTGCCAGCAGCCCCGAACAGGGCGTAGACACTGAA. Translated: CASSPEQGVDTE. The full CDR3 reads CASSPEQGVDTEAFF. The whole variable domain, filled in from reference TRBV7-9 and TRBJ1-1, reads DTGVSQNPRHKITKRGQNVTFRCDPISEHNRLYWYRQTLGQGPEFLTYFQNEAQLEKSRLLSDRFSAERPKGSFSTLEIQRTEQGDSAMYLCASSPEQGVDTEAFFGQGTRLTVV.

Worth noting for this clone: Read sequence stops 3 residues before the CDR3 end, and the germline J gene provides the missing end. V usage is TRBV7-2 and J usage is TRBJ1-1; possibly TRBD1 for D (5 bases). The CDR3 covers 14 residues. Deletions cut 5 bases from V and 1 base from J, with 11 bases between. Germline values: CDR1 SGHTA, CDR2 FQGNSA. CDR3 sequence reads: CASSRQGSNTEAFF. CDR3 bases read: TGTGCCAGCAGCCGCCAGGGATCGAACACTGAA.

A note on this clone: The read ends 3 residues before the CDR3 terminus; that terminus is restored from the germline J gene. V usage is TRBV9 and J usage is TRBJ2-7; tentative D call: TRBD1 (5 bases). Germline CDR1 SGDLS, CDR2 YYNGEE. The CDR3 has 14 residues. V gave up 2 bases and J gave up 1 base, with 10 bases separating them. CDR3 DNA, as far as it was read: TGTGCCAGCAGCGTTGGGGCTTCTTCCTACGAG. It encodes CASSVGASSYE. The whole CDR3 sequence reads CASSVGASSYEQYF.

As for this clone: Read sequence stops 3 residues before the CDR3 end, and the germline J gene provides the missing end. This chain connects TRBV5-4 to TRBJ1-1, with D unresolved. Germline V gene lookup returns CDR1 SGHNT and CDR2 YYREEE (reference sequence). V lost 5 bases, J lost 2 bases, and 10 bases lay in between. This CDR3 region has 13 residues. The CDR3 sequence: CASRWAINTEAFF. The sequenced part of the CDR3 DNA is TGTGCCAGCAGATGGGCTATCAACACTGAA.

For this clone: The junction shows a germline mismatch at one end, possibly a read error. With the read ending 3 residues before the CDR3 end, the germline J gene is used to fill in that end. The chain is built from TRBV4-2 and TRBJ2-7; TRBD1 matches 7 bases. This CDR3 contains 15 residues. Per the germline V gene, CDR1 is LGHNA and CDR2 is YNFKEQ. The CDR3 DNA, read in part, is TGCGCCAGCAGCCAGGGTCCAGGGGGATCGAACGAG. This sequence encodes CASSQGPGGSNE. The whole CDR3 reads CASSQGPGGSNEQYF.

Details on this clone: The read gets to within 3 residues of the CDR3 end, and the germline J gene fills in the rest. The chain employs TRBV12-3 or TRBV12-4 and TRBJ2-1; TRBD2 might be the D (5 bases). The CDR3 sequence is 13 residues long. V was shortened by 6 bases and J by 6 bases, with 12 bases between the two germline ends. The covered CDR3 bases are TGTGCCAGCAGCCGTTCTAGCCGCAATGAG. Amino acid sequence: CASSRSSRNE. The whole CDR3 region reads CASSRSSRNEQFF.

Notes on this clone: The DNA ends 3 residues before the CDR3 does, and the rest of the CDR3 is filled in from the germline J gene. The chain uses TRBV11-3 and TRBJ2-7; tentative D call: TRBD1 (7 bases). Germline CDR1 SGHNT, CDR2 YENEEA. The length of the CDR3 is 14 residues. Trimming left V 5 bases short and J 6 bases short, with 17 bases between. CDR3 sequence: CASSGRDSRGEQYF. Incomplete CDR3 DNA: TGTGCCAGCAGCGGGCGGGACAGCCGCGGCGAG.

About this clone itself: The CDR3 goes on 3 residues after the read ends, and that part is filled in from the germline J gene. The V call is TRBV7-8, the J call TRBJ2-7, with D unresolved. CDR3 size: 12 residues. Trimming removed 1 base at V and 4 bases at J, with 5 bases between. Germline V gene sequence: CDR1 SGHVS, CDR2 FQNEAQ. Partial CDR3 DNA: TGTGCCAGCAGCTTAGGCAGTTACGAG. This codes for CASSLGSYE. The entire CDR3 protein is CASSLGSYEQYF.

About this clone: The CDR3 goes on 3 residues after the read ends, and that part is filled in from the germline J gene. The V and J genes are TRBV18 and TRBJ2-1, with no clear D. Per germline, CDR1 KGHSH and CDR2 LQKENI. V gave up 0 bases and J gave up 0 bases, with 3 bases separating them. This CDR3 spans 14 amino acids. CDR3 region: CASSPPSSYNEQFF. Incomplete CDR3 DNA: TGTGCCAGCTCACCACCTAGCTCCTACAATGAG.

About this clone itself: The sequenced fragment ends 3 residues before the CDR3 boundary, so the rest is inferred from the germline J gene. J is TRBJ1-1 and V is TRBV11-3, with no clear D. Germline CDR1 and CDR2: SGHNT and YENEEA. V was trimmed by 5 bases and J by 2 bases, leaving 9 bases between them. The CDR3 runs to 13 residues. The sequenced part of the CDR3 DNA is TGTGCCAGCAGCAAAGGTATTAACACTGAA. Translating gives CASSKGINTE. The whole CDR3 protein is CASSKGINTEAFF.